This T cell receptor (beta chain) emerged from a study of blood T cell repertoires in COVID-19. Only in-frame clones appear in the TCRdb table, and some are missing; sequencing was by immunoSEQ multiplex PCR. The table has about 270,000 clones, roughly nine tenths seen once. Trimming cost V 2 bases and J 2 bases, with 14 bases left between them. The CDR3 has 16 amino acids. Germline assignment: CDR1 PRHDT and CDR2 FYEKMQ (reference sequence). The chain recombines TRBV13 with TRBJ2-3; D might be TRBD2 (6 bases). This clonotype originated in a woman between 18 and 29 years old who had recovered from COVID-19. Sequences were obtained from PBMCs or T cells enriched from blood (not recorded which). CDR3 residues: CASSLSAREDTDTQYF. The CDR3 bases are TGTGCCAGCAGCTTATCGGCCAGGGAGGACACAGATACGCAGTATTTT.